Shown below are 5 T cell receptor beta chains from a single sample sequenced in a study of CD4 T cells in relation to SARS-CoV-2 and coronaviruses. Using immunoSEQ multiplex PCR, the repertoire was profiled, and TCRdb retains in-frame clones only, with some absent. This sample has more than 35,000 clones, with 60% to 85% found just once. For these TCRs, the target antigens are not known. Sequences were obtained from memory CD4+ T cells from PBMCs, cultured in vitro. These receptors came from an adult with COVID-19.

This chain joins TRBV12-3 or TRBV12-4 and TRBJ2-1, with D unresolved. The CDR3 contains 11 residues. The germline V and J ends were trimmed by 4 bases and 6 bases, with 4 bases remaining between them. The CDR3, as DNA: TGTGCCAGCAGTTATAGCAATGAGCAGTTCTTC. This translates into CASSYSNEQFF.

The sample holds a few counts of this clone. The chain employs TRBV4-1 and TRBJ2-7; no clear D gene. The CDR3 is made up of 13 amino acids. The germline CDR1 and CDR2 sequences are MGHRA and YSYEKL. V lost 0 bases and J 6 bases, leaving 9 bases between the germline ends. The CDR3 is CASSQEVRTEQYF. Written as DNA, the CDR3 is TGCGCCAGCAGCCAAGAGGTGAGAACCGAGCAGTACTTC.

This chain links TRBV6-2 or TRBV6-3 with TRBJ1-5; D gene ambiguous. The germline gives CDR1 MNHEY, CDR2 SVGEGT. Between the trimmed V and J ends, which lost 5 bases and 0 bases, there was a span of 11 bases. This CDR3 region has 15 residues. CDR3 bases: TGTGCCAGCAGTCACTGGGCCGATAGCAATCAGCCCCAGCATTTT. Protein product: CASSHWADSNQPQHF.

The DNA for the CDR3 is TGTGCCAGCAGTTACCCCTTCCGGACTAGCACTAGAAATGAGCAGTTCTTC. Protein: CASSYPFRTSTRNEQFF. J is TRBJ2-1 and V is TRBV28; TRBD2 aligns across 8 bases. This CDR3 comprises 17 residues. V trimming: 4 bases; J trimming: 7 bases; junction bases outside the gene matches: 15. The germline V gene has CDR1 MDHEN and CDR2 SYDVKM.

This chain links TRBV7-6 with TRBJ2-2; 9 bases line up with TRBD2. The CDR3 runs 15 residues. CDR1 is SGHVS and CDR2 is FNYEAQ in the germline V gene. Germline trimming cut 8 bases from V and 4 bases from J; bases unmatched to any gene: 8. CDR3 DNA sequence: TGTGCCAGCCGGCGGGAGGGCCTTGTCACCGGGGAGCTGTTTTTT. This sequence encodes CASRREGLVTGELFF.